This T cell receptor (beta chain) was captured by sequencing in a study of cytomegalovirus exposure and HLA in healthy donors. Study-level findings and limits: It was reported that TCR beta sequences correctly inferred the HLA-A and HLA-B alleles for most subjects.

To note about this clone: Its matching antigen is unknown.

This CDR3 contains 17 residues. Vbeta (60) and Jbeta (13) primers were used in the PCR. Sequenced by immunoSEQ multiplex PCR; TCRdb stores in-frame clones only, minus some. Of more than 150,000 clones detected, over 75% appear once; the ten largest clones hold 1%. The specimen sequenced was PBMCs. This TCR derives from a woman aged 50 to 65 in good health and CMV-seropositive. V and J are TRBV21-1 and TRBJ2-2; the D call of TRBD1 is as the table states it, not checked on the DNA. TRBV21-1 is assigned pseudogene status. The CDR3 coding sequence is TGTGCCAGCAGCAAAAATTTTGATACAGGGGGGACCGGGGAGCTGTTTTTT. It codes for CASSKNFDTGGTGELFF.